The T cell receptor (beta chain) under discussion was sequenced for a study of T cells after yellow fever vaccination. The wider study: Fractions low in cell number were prepared with SMART-Seq v4 Ultra Low Input. Findings and caveats of the study: A secondary response was less intense yet reached its peak sooner, at day 5 versus 15.

V was clipped by 4 bases and J by 3 bases; unmatched bases: 4. Germline assignment: CDR1 SGHTA and CDR2 FQGNSA. The CDR3 runs to 15 residues. They built TCR cDNA with 5'RACE template switching, a step that put in a universal primer site and UMIs. TCRdb called the 5' RACE reads again in MiXCR, with one record for every CDR3 protein. The repertoire holds some 260,000 distinct CDR3 sequences, with approximately 5.2% as singletons. In regard to this clonotype: The target antigen is unknown.

This TCR derives from a young man who received the YFV17D yellow fever vaccine. Sequencing used CD4+ T cells sorted from PBMCs, obtained on the day of the yellow fever booster vaccination. The chain employs TRBV7-2 and TRBJ2-2; 8 nucleotides line up with TRBD2. CDR3 DNA: TGTGCCAGCAGCTCGCGGCGGGGGGACACCGGGGAGCTGTTTTTT. It codes for CASSSRRGDTGELFF.